This T cell receptor (beta chain) was sequenced in a study of a mutant IDH1 vaccine in newly diagnosed glioma (dated by TCRdb to about 2021). For context, the study as a whole: Across visits V03 through V10, patients got a total of eight vaccinations, given in weeks 1, 3, 5, 7, 11, 15, 19 and 23. In the chemotherapy-containing groups, vaccination started alongside temozolomide cycles, whereas in patients who had radiotherapy alone it started 4-6 weeks after radiotherapy. Peripheral blood was collected at six visits: V03 (baseline), V05, V07, V10, V12 and V13. The approximately 33 treated patients were roughly 62% male and 37.5% female, with a mean age of roughly 42 years. Before enrollment, patients had received standard therapy of radiotherapy alone, temozolomide alone, or radiochemotherapy with temozolomide; most received the combination. For exploratory analyses, longitudinal TCRB deep sequencing was carried out in about two dozen treated patients wherever samples were available.

Study-wide findings and limitations: The authors noted that analyses of patient blood samples could not be reproduced because of sample limitations. Changes in the top peripheral T cell clonotypes picked up by TCRB sequencing did not appear to be linked to pseudoprogression. Immune responses induced by the vaccine were seen in around 94% of patients across multiple MHC alleles. PBMC samples for TCRB deep sequencing were selected based on availability.

The time point tag for this specimen amounts to: week 5, during vaccination. Each vaccine dose was 300 ug of a 20-mer mutant IDH1 peptide in Montanide, given subcutaneously with topical imiquimod. All donors had newly diagnosed IDH1-mutant astrocytomas of WHO grade 3 or 4 that showed loss of nuclear ATRX. The samples were drawn from NOA16, a multicentre, single-arm, open-label phase I trial in Germany that tested a mutant IDH1 peptide vaccine in humans for the first time. The DNeasy Blood and Tissue Kit was used to extract genomic DNA from EDTA blood for TCRB sequencing. This clone was observed a single time. What this receptor recognizes is not known. No much larger clonotype is one base removed from it; base qualities were not supplied. Ends trimmed: V by 4 bases, J by 4 bases; bases unmatched to a gene: 12. Reading from cysteine to phenylalanine, the CDR3 counts 16 amino acids. Kept here is only the CDR3 DNA, which spans 48 bases and is read in frame from base 1. The germline V gene supplies CDR1 SGHTA and CDR2 FQGTGA.

Libraries were prepared through the immunoSEQ multiplex PCR assay. Rearranged TCR beta chain sequences were amplified with the hsTCRB Kit following the manufacturer's protocol. TCRB libraries were sequenced on an Illumina MiSeq. In the source study's methods: The kit vendor's proprietary platform handled demultiplexing, trimming and gene mapping. The immuneACCESS repertoire file appears here via TCRdb, limited to in-frame rearrangements. These files lack a portion of the clones; in checked studies, under half of the deficit traces to unresolved V genes, and the cause of the others is not known. V and J calls plus clone size are reproduced from that table; the DNA served to infer D and trimming. Here the sample has 35,000 to 45,000 clones; about nine tenths occur a single time. The ten top clones hold roughly 2.6% of the sample.

The receptor comes from a man in his fifties or sixties with glioma. This sample comprised PBMCs, obtained from a glioma patient whose treatment included an IDH1 peptide vaccine. Recombination linked TRBV7-3 to TRBJ1-1, and TRBD1 aligns with 7 junction nucleotides. The CDR3 region reads CASSSLTGTGGTEAFF. The DNA sequence is TGTGCCAGCAGCTCTCTGACAGGGACCGGGGGCACTGAAGCTTTCTTT. With the portions outside the CDR3 filled from the reference TRBV7-3 and TRBJ1-1 genes, the complete variable region becomes GAGVSQTPSNKVTEKGKYVELRCDPISGHTALYWYRQSLGQGPEFLIYFQGTGAADDSGLPNDRFFAVRPEGSVSTLKIQRTERGDSAVYLCASSSLTGTGGTEAFFGQGTRLTVV.